This T cell receptor (beta chain) derives from a study of T cells after yellow fever vaccination. Study context: Sorting on CD3, CD45RA, CCR7 and CD95 yielded EM, EMRA, CM and Tscm memory subsets. The authors prepared low-cell-number fractions using SMART-Seq v4 Ultra Low Input. Overall study results and limits: Booster samples showed a return of most primary-vaccination clones (roughly 96% CD4, approximately 85% CD8). Clonotypes found in both CD4 and CD8 compartments made up a small share.

This clonotype was counted many times. TCRdb recomputed calls from the 5' RACE reads with MiXCR, one row per CDR3 protein. The table has about 10,000 distinct CDR3 sequences, around 4.7% seen once. The CDR3 spans 13 residues. The germline V gene has CDR1 SNHLY and CDR2 FYNNEI. The ends were cut back, 5 bases at V and 6 bases at J, with 13 bases in the middle. The sequence derives from a man between 18 and 29 years old who received the YFV17D yellow fever vaccine. The rearrangement links TRBV2 to TRBJ1-1, with a possible D match to TRBD1 (5 bases). Material: PBMCs, either bulk or a sorted T-cell subset (CD4+, CD8+, memory, or dextramer-sorted; not recorded which), obtained approximately 15 days after the first yellow fever vaccination. The CDR3 DNA reads TGTGCCAGCAGTCCCGACAGAGGCGCTGAAGCTTTCTTT. This translates into CASSPDRGAEAFF. The full variable domain, in which reference TRBV2 and TRBJ1-1 provide the parts outside the CDR3, is EPEVTQTPSHQVTQMGQEVILRCVPISNHLYFYWYRQILGQKVEFLVSFYNNEISEKSEIFDDQFSVERPDGSNFTLKIRSTKLEDSAMYFCASSPDRGAEAFFGQGTRLTVV.